The rows below give T cell receptor beta chains drawn from one sample of a study of blood T cell repertoires in COVID-19. Assay used: immunoSEQ multiplex PCR; TCRdb lists only in-frame clones, some missing. Seen here are 65,000 to 70,000 clones, almost 80% observed once, and the top ten hold about 17%. Material: peripheral blood. The source is a man aged 60 to 75 with acute or convalescent COVID-19. The CDR3 runs from the conserved cysteine through the conserved F or W. The order of the fields is J gene, V gene, D gene, clone size, CDR3 protein, CDR3 DNA. The D gene is left open where the match is weak. Some rows mark clone size as missing; the rest say once, few, many or name a class of expanded clone.

J gene: TRBJ1-2; V gene: TRBV18; D gene: -; clone size: -; CDR3 protein: CASSPPGTGAGGYTF; CDR3 DNA: TGTGCCAGCTCACCACCGGGGACTGGGGCAGGTGGCTACACCTTC
J gene: TRBJ1-6; V gene: TRBV7-9; D gene: TRBD1; clone size: -; CDR3 protein: CASSRQGRNSPLHF; CDR3 DNA: TGTGCCAGCAGCCGACAGGGACGGAATTCACCCCTCCACTTT
J gene: TRBJ1-1; V gene: TRBV9; D gene: TRBD1; clone size: -; CDR3 protein: CASSGLTGSSTEAFF; CDR3 DNA: TGTGCCAGCAGCGGTTTGACAGGGTCATCCACTGAAGCTTTCTTT
J gene: TRBJ2-3; V gene: TRBV11-2; D gene: TRBD2; clone size: -; CDR3 protein: CASSLVGGQADTQYF; CDR3 DNA: TGTGCCAGCAGCTTAGTGGGAGGGCAGGCAGATACGCAGTATTTT
J gene: TRBJ1-2; V gene: TRBV11-2; D gene: TRBD1; clone size: -; CDR3 protein: CASSLVWVRDSYGYTF; CDR3 DNA: TGTGCCAGCAGCTTAGTATGGGTCCGGGACAGCTATGGCTACACCTTC
J gene: TRBJ1-1; V gene: TRBV19; D gene: -; clone size: -; CDR3 protein: CATNLRGKETEAFF; CDR3 DNA: TGTGCCACCAATCTAAGGGGTAAGGAAACTGAAGCTTTCTTT
J gene: TRBJ1-1; V gene: TRBV29-1; D gene: TRBD1; clone size: -; CDR3 protein: CSVGDRLGMNTEAFF; CDR3 DNA: TGCAGCGTTGGGGACAGGCTCGGAATGAACACTGAAGCTTTCTTT
J gene: TRBJ1-5; V gene: TRBV18; D gene: TRBD1; clone size: -; CDR3 protein: CASSSNPGGGQPQHF; CDR3 DNA: TGTGCCAGCTCATCTAACCCAGGGGGAGGCCAGCCCCAGCATTTT
J gene: TRBJ1-2; V gene: TRBV5-6; D gene: TRBD1; clone size: -; CDR3 protein: CASSLMTGEVGYTF; CDR3 DNA: TGTGCCAGCAGCTTAATGACAGGGGAAGTAGGCTACACCTTC
J gene: TRBJ1-5; V gene: TRBV7-2; D gene: -; clone size: -; CDR3 protein: CASSFTGNSNQPQHF; CDR3 DNA: TGTGCCAGCAGCTTTACAGGGAATAGCAATCAGCCCCAGCATTTT
J gene: TRBJ1-5; V gene: TRBV15; D gene: TRBD1; clone size: -; CDR3 protein: CATSRDRDPIVF; CDR3 DNA: TGTGCCACCAGCCGGGACAGGGACCCCATTGTGTTT
J gene: TRBJ2-7; V gene: TRBV29-1; D gene: -; clone size: -; CDR3 protein: CSVQGVTGLPLEQYF; CDR3 DNA: TGCAGCGTTCAAGGGGTTACAGGGCTTCCCCTCGAGCAGTACTTC
J gene: TRBJ2-1; V gene: TRBV4-1; D gene: -; clone size: -; CDR3 protein: CASSQEGWGSGEQFF; CDR3 DNA: TGCGCCAGCAGCCAGGAGGGTTGGGGCTCCGGTGAGCAGTTCTTC
J gene: TRBJ1-1; V gene: TRBV4-2; D gene: -; clone size: -; CDR3 protein: CASSHLGRVNTEAFF; CDR3 DNA: TGTGCCAGCAGCCATCTCGGGCGGGTGAACACTGAAGCTTTCTTT
J gene: TRBJ1-2; V gene: TRBV6-6; D gene: TRBD1; clone size: -; CDR3 protein: CASSYGTADYGYTF; CDR3 DNA: TGTGCCAGCAGTTACGGGACAGCTGACTATGGCTACACCTTC
J gene: TRBJ2-6; V gene: TRBV7-6; D gene: TRBD1; clone size: once; CDR3 protein: CASSPSPSTGAGANVLTF; CDR3 DNA: TGTGCCAGCAGCCCTAGTCCGTCGACAGGGGCTGGGGCCAACGTCCTGACTTTC
J gene: TRBJ2-5; V gene: TRBV12-5; D gene: TRBD2; clone size: -; CDR3 protein: CASGPPGLAPSETQYF; CDR3 DNA: TGTGCTAGTGGTCCACCGGGACTAGCGCCTTCCGAGACCCAGTACTTC
J gene: TRBJ2-1; V gene: TRBV28; D gene: -; clone size: -; CDR3 protein: CASSLSWGRLNEQFF; CDR3 DNA: TGTGCCAGCAGTTTAAGCTGGGGGCGTTTAAATGAGCAGTTCTTC
J gene: TRBJ1-6; V gene: TRBV2; D gene: TRBD1; clone size: -; CDR3 protein: CASRDDREAYNSPLHF; CDR3 DNA: TGTGCCAGCAGGGATGACAGGGAAGCCTATAATTCACCCCTCCACTTT
J gene: TRBJ1-1; V gene: TRBV19; D gene: -; clone size: -; CDR3 protein: CASSIVGSVNTEAFF; CDR3 DNA: TGTGCCAGTAGTATAGTCGGGAGCGTGAACACTGAAGCTTTCTTT
J gene: TRBJ1-3; V gene: TRBV7-8; D gene: -; clone size: -; CDR3 protein: CASSVQGNSGNTIYF; CDR3 DNA: TGTGCCAGCAGCGTCCAGGGGAACTCTGGAAACACCATATATTTT
J gene: TRBJ1-1; V gene: TRBV5-5; D gene: TRBD1; clone size: once; CDR3 protein: CASSLGPGQGNTEAFF; CDR3 DNA: TGTGCCAGCAGCTTGGGCCCTGGACAGGGGAACACTGAAGCTTTCTTT
J gene: TRBJ1-3; V gene: TRBV15; D gene: -; clone size: once; CDR3 protein: CATSRDKAGGGNTIYF; CDR3 DNA: TGTGCCACCAGCAGAGATAAGGCAGGAGGAGGAAACACCATATATTTT
J gene: TRBJ2-3; V gene: TRBV2; D gene: -; clone size: -; CDR3 protein: CASTPPRGGQDTQYF; CDR3 DNA: TGTGCCAGCACCCCTCCAAGGGGGGGGCAAGATACGCAGTATTTT
J gene: TRBJ1-6; V gene: TRBV12-3/TRBV12-4; D gene: -; clone size: -; CDR3 protein: CASSLVGNSPLHF; CDR3 DNA: TGTGCCAGCAGTTTAGTTGGCAATTCACCCCTCCACTTT
J gene: TRBJ1-5; V gene: TRBV5-1; D gene: TRBD1; clone size: few; CDR3 protein: CASSLRPGGNQPQHF; CDR3 DNA: TGCGCCAGCAGCTTGCGGCCAGGGGGTAATCAGCCCCAGCATTTT
J gene: TRBJ1-2; V gene: TRBV14; D gene: TRBD1; clone size: -; CDR3 protein: CASSPPRGQVSPYGYTF; CDR3 DNA: TGTGCCAGCAGCCCTCCCCGGGGACAGGTCTCACCCTATGGCTACACCTTC
J gene: TRBJ2-2; V gene: TRBV19; D gene: TRBD1; clone size: once; CDR3 protein: CASSRQGPGELFF; CDR3 DNA: TGTGCCAGTAGTCGACAGGGGCCCGGGGAGCTGTTTTTT
J gene: TRBJ2-1; V gene: TRBV10-3; D gene: -; clone size: few; CDR3 protein: CAISAGLQYNEQFF; CDR3 DNA: TGTGCCATCAGTGCCGGTCTCCAATACAATGAGCAGTTCTTC
J gene: TRBJ1-1; V gene: TRBV7-3; D gene: -; clone size: -; CDR3 protein: CASSLGAGRLSEAFF; CDR3 DNA: TGTGCCAGCAGCTTAGGGGCAGGGAGGCTTTCTGAAGCTTTCTTT
J gene: TRBJ2-5; V gene: TRBV5-6; D gene: TRBD1; clone size: once; CDR3 protein: CASSLQDRVEETQYF; CDR3 DNA: TGTGCCAGCAGCTTACAGGACAGGGTGGAAGAGACCCAGTACTTC
J gene: TRBJ2-3; V gene: TRBV7-2; D gene: TRBD1; clone size: -; CDR3 protein: CASSGQGNTDTQYF; CDR3 DNA: TGTGCCAGCAGCGGACAGGGCAACACAGATACGCAGTATTTT
J gene: TRBJ1-4; V gene: TRBV5-5; D gene: TRBD1; clone size: -; CDR3 protein: CASSTRTGGQTNEKLFF; CDR3 DNA: TGTGCCAGCAGCACCCGGACAGGGGGACAGACTAATGAAAAACTGTTTTTT
J gene: TRBJ1-4; V gene: TRBV6-4; D gene: TRBD1; clone size: -; CDR3 protein: CASSAGQAPNEKLFF; CDR3 DNA: TGTGCCAGCAGTGCCGGACAGGCTCCGAATGAAAAACTGTTTTTT
J gene: TRBJ2-5; V gene: TRBV10-1; D gene: TRBD2; clone size: -; CDR3 protein: CASARSGAELQETQYF; CDR3 DNA: TGCGCCAGCGCAAGAAGCGGGGCCGAGTTACAAGAGACCCAGTACTTC
J gene: TRBJ1-1; V gene: TRBV7-2; D gene: -; clone size: -; CDR3 protein: CASSFSGMNTEAFF; CDR3 DNA: TGTGCCAGCAGCTTCTCAGGGATGAACACTGAAGCTTTCTTT
J gene: TRBJ1-1; V gene: TRBV5-6; D gene: TRBD1; clone size: medium-sized; CDR3 protein: CASSLMGAGGYTEAFF; CDR3 DNA: TGTGCCAGCAGCTTGATGGGTGCAGGGGGTTACACTGAAGCTTTCTTT
J gene: TRBJ1-3; V gene: TRBV5-1; D gene: TRBD1; clone size: -; CDR3 protein: CASSLEGQANSGNTIYF; CDR3 DNA: TGCGCCAGCAGCTTGGAGGGACAGGCCAACTCTGGAAACACCATATATTTT
J gene: TRBJ2-1; V gene: TRBV2; D gene: TRBD2; clone size: -; CDR3 protein: CASSARGGSNYNEQFF; CDR3 DNA: TGTGCCAGCAGTGCCCGGGGGGGGTCTAACTACAATGAGCAGTTCTTC
J gene: TRBJ1-5; V gene: TRBV6-1; D gene: -; clone size: -; CDR3 protein: CASSDRGNQPQHF; CDR3 DNA: TGTGCCAGCAGTGACCGGGGGAATCAGCCCCAGCATTTT
J gene: TRBJ2-7; V gene: TRBV6-5; D gene: TRBD1; clone size: few; CDR3 protein: CASSYTQTGWYEQYF; CDR3 DNA: TGTGCCAGCAGTTACACCCAGACAGGGTGGTACGAGCAGTACTTC
J gene: TRBJ2-1; V gene: TRBV7-2; D gene: TRBD2; clone size: -; CDR3 protein: CASSWGGSGYNEQFF; CDR3 DNA: TGTGCCAGCAGCTGGGGAGGTAGCGGGTACAATGAGCAGTTCTTC
J gene: TRBJ1-1; V gene: TRBV6-5; D gene: -; clone size: -; CDR3 protein: CASSNAWGGTEAFF; CDR3 DNA: TGTGCCAGCAGTAACGCGTGGGGGGGGACTGAAGCTTTCTTT
J gene: TRBJ1-2; V gene: TRBV7-8; D gene: -; clone size: -; CDR3 protein: CASSLGGISYGYTF; CDR3 DNA: TGTGCCAGCAGCTTAGGCGGGATCTCCTATGGCTACACCTTC
J gene: TRBJ1-1; V gene: TRBV5-6; D gene: -; clone size: -; CDR3 protein: CASSLGWKDTNTEAFF; CDR3 DNA: TGTGCCAGCAGCTTGGGTTGGAAAGACACAAACACTGAAGCTTTCTTT
J gene: TRBJ2-7; V gene: TRBV5-1; D gene: TRBD1; clone size: -; CDR3 protein: CASSDQTGSYEQYF; CDR3 DNA: TGCGCCAGCAGCGACCAGACAGGGAGCTACGAGCAGTACTTC
J gene: TRBJ1-2; V gene: TRBV2; D gene: TRBD1; clone size: few; CDR3 protein: CASSFLPQGADGYTF; CDR3 DNA: TGTGCCAGCAGCTTTCTCCCTCAGGGGGCGGATGGCTACACCTTC
J gene: TRBJ1-6; V gene: TRBV6-5; D gene: -; clone size: once; CDR3 protein: CASSYAESSYNSPLHF; CDR3 DNA: TGTGCCAGCAGTTACGCCGAGAGCTCCTATAATTCACCCCTCCACTTT
J gene: TRBJ2-2; V gene: TRBV2; D gene: -; clone size: -; CDR3 protein: CASSEARVGELFF; CDR3 DNA: TGTGCCAGCAGTGAAGCGCGTGTGGGGGAGCTGTTTTTT
J gene: TRBJ1-5; V gene: TRBV7-2; D gene: TRBD1; clone size: -; CDR3 protein: CASSLAGTGYQPQHF; CDR3 DNA: TGTGCCAGCAGCTTAGCGGGGACAGGGTATCAGCCCCAGCATTTT
J gene: TRBJ2-7; V gene: TRBV14; D gene: TRBD1; clone size: -; CDR3 protein: CASSQDRGTGNREQYF; CDR3 DNA: TGTGCCAGCAGCCAAGACAGGGGGACAGGTAATCGCGAGCAGTACTTC
J gene: TRBJ1-2; V gene: TRBV15; D gene: -; clone size: -; CDR3 protein: CATSREGFPFNYGYTF; CDR3 DNA: TGTGCCACCAGCAGGGAGGGGTTTCCCTTTAACTATGGCTACACCTTC
J gene: TRBJ1-2; V gene: TRBV7-2; D gene: TRBD1; clone size: few; CDR3 protein: CASSHGQGPYGYTF; CDR3 DNA: TGTGCCAGCAGTCACGGACAGGGCCCCTATGGCTACACCTTC
J gene: TRBJ1-6; V gene: TRBV15; D gene: -; clone size: -; CDR3 protein: CATSNDLTGLNSPLHF; CDR3 DNA: TGTGCCACCAGCAACGACCTGACAGGCTTAAATTCACCCCTCCACTTT
J gene: TRBJ1-5; V gene: TRBV27; D gene: -; clone size: -; CDR3 protein: CASSWLRGGQPQHF; CDR3 DNA: TGTGCCAGCAGTTGGCTCCGAGGAGGTCAGCCCCAGCATTTT
J gene: TRBJ2-1; V gene: TRBV19; D gene: TRBD2; clone size: once; CDR3 protein: CASLAAGATYNEQFF; CDR3 DNA: TGTGCCAGTTTGGCAGCGGGGGCCACCTACAATGAGCAGTTCTTC
J gene: TRBJ1-4; V gene: TRBV5-8; D gene: TRBD1; clone size: -; CDR3 protein: CASSLGQGLNEKLFF; CDR3 DNA: TGTGCCAGCAGCTTGGGACAGGGACTTAATGAAAAACTGTTTTTT
J gene: TRBJ2-3; V gene: TRBV4-3; D gene: -; clone size: -; CDR3 protein: CASSQGQGGGTDTQYF; CDR3 DNA: TGCGCCAGCAGCCAAGGCCAAGGGGGGGGCACAGATACGCAGTATTTT
J gene: TRBJ1-4; V gene: TRBV15; D gene: -; clone size: -; CDR3 protein: CATSRVGQGRGNEKLFF; CDR3 DNA: TGTGCCACCAGCAGAGTCGGCCAGGGGAGGGGTAATGAAAAACTGTTTTTT